This entry describes one T cell receptor (beta chain). Its antigen remains unknown. This record comes from a study of glioma-infiltrating T cells after dendritic cell vaccination. Study overall: Monocyte-derived dendritic cells, cultured roughly 7 days with IL-4 and GM-CSF, were pulsed with autologous tumor lysate. At biweekly intervals, patients got three intradermal dendritic cell vaccine injections. Broader study findings: Only a small number of patients had complete blood and tumor samples. Survival was not directly related to TCR clonality in these patients.

V was shortened by 0 bases and J by 0 bases, with 9 bases between the two germline ends. Germline CDR1 MNHEY, CDR2 SVGAGI. The CDR3 contains 16 residues. The method was immunoSEQ multiplex PCR; TCRdb's version includes in-frame clones alone and lacks a portion of them. Altogether about 95,000 clones are present, more than 75% being singletons, with the ten largest covering about 2.9%. The J gene is TRBJ1-3, the V gene TRBV6-5; unclear D gene. The receptor was isolated from a human donor with glioblastoma. This sample comprised blood, obtained before dendritic cell vaccination. CDR3 loop: CASSYSVQSSGNTIYF. DNA of the CDR3: TGTGCCAGCAGTTACTCGGTCCAGTCCTCTGGAAACACCATATATTTT.